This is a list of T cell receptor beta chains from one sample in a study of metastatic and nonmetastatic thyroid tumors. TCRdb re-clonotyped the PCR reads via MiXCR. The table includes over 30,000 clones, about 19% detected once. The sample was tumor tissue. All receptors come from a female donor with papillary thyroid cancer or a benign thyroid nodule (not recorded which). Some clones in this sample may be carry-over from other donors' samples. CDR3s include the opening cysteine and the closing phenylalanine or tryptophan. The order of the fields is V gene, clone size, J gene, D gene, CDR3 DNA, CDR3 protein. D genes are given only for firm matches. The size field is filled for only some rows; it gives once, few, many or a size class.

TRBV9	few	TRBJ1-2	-	TGTGCCAGCAGCCCAACCGGGACGCGGGTCATTGGGGGCTACGCCTTC	CASSPTGTRVIGGYAF
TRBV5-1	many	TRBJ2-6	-	TGCACCAGCAGCCTCTACTCTGGGGCCAACGTCCTGACTTTC	CTSSLYSGANVLTF
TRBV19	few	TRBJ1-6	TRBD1	TGTGCCAGTAGTATAGGAGGACAGGGAGCACCCCTCCACTTT	CASSIGGQGAPLHF
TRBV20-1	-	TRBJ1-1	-	TGCAGTGCTAAGGCCGACGGAGCTTTCTTT	CSAKADGAFF
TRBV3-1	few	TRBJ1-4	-	TGTGCCAGCAGCCAAGATTGGGGGGCTGTTGAAAAACTGTTTTTT	CASSQDWGAVEKLFF
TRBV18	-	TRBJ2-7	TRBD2	TGTGCCAGCTCGGGCCGGGGGGCCTACGAGCAGTACTTC	CASSGRGAYEQYF
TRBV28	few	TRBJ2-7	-	TGTGCCAGCAGTGTTCGGGGAAACGAGCAGTACTTC	CASSVRGNEQYF
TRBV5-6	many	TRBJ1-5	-	TGTGCCAGGACAGTATATAGCAATCAGCCCCAGCATTTT	CARTVYSNQPQHF
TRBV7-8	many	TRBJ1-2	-	TGTGCCAGCAGCTTAGCTGACCCATACTATGGCTACACCTTC	CASSLADPYYGYTF
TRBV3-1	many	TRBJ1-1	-	TGTGCCAGCAGCCAAGATACTGCGGGTTGGGCTTTCTTT	CASSQDTAGWAFF
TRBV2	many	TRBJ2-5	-	TGTGCCAGCAGTGAAAGGGGCCAGATGCAAGAGACCCAGTACTTC	CASSERGQMQETQYF
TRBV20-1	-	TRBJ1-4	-	TGCAGCGCTAGGCCCAGGTTTTTGGTCGGTGAAAAACTGTTTTTT	CSARPRFLVGEKLFF
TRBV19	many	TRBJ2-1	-	TGTGCCACCAGCCGGGACACCGACTACAATGAGCAGTTCTTC	CATSRDTDYNEQFF
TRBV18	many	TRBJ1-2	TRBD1	TGTGCCAGCTCACCGGAACGACAGGGTTACTATGGCTACACCTTC	CASSPERQGYYGYTF
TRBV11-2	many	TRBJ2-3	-	TGTGCCAGCAGCTTAGATAGGCGTACGCAGTATTTT	CASSLDRRTQYF
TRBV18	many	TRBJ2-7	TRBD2	TGTGCCAGCTCACCGATCAGCGGGATGGGAGGCGAGCAGTACTTC	CASSPISGMGGEQYF
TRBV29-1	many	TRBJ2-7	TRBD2	TGCAGCCCCAGAATAGCGGGGGCCTTTGAGCAGTACTTC	CSPRIAGAFEQYF
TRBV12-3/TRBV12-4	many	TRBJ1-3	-	TGTGCCAGCAGTTTTACGCCATCTGGAAACACCATATATTTT	CASSFTPSGNTIYF
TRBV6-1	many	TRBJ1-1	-	TGTGCCAGCAGCCCCCCGAAGGGCACTGAAGCTTTCTTT	CASSPPKGTEAFF
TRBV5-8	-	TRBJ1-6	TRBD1	TGTGCCAGCAGCTTGGTAGGACAGGGTGGTTCACCCCTCCACTTT	CASSLVGQGGSPLHF
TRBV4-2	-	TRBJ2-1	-	TGTGCCAGCAGCCAAGGGGCGGGGTATTTTGGTGAGCAGTTCTTC	CASSQGAGYFGEQFF
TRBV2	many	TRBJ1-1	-	TGTGCCAGCCACTCGACAGCGAACACTGAAGCTTTCTTT	CASHSTANTEAFF
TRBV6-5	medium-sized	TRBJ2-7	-	TGTGCCAGCAGTTACTCTTTCGACACCGCGGGCGAGCAGTACTTC	CASSYSFDTAGEQYF
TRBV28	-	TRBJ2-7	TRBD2	TGTGCCAACAGTTTACCCTCGTCGGGACTAGCGGTAGCCCAGCACGAGCAGTACTTC	CANSLPSSGLAVAQHEQYF
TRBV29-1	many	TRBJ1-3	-	TGCAGCGTGAGGGAGAGCTCTGGAAACACCATATATTTT	CSVRESSGNTIYF
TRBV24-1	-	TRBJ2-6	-	TGTGCCACCAGTGATGTACAGGGTAATGGGGCCAACGTCCTGACTTTC	CATSDVQGNGANVLTF
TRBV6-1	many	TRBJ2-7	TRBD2	TGTGCCAGCAGTGCCGGACTAGCGGGAGGTGGTAGCGAGCAGTACTTC	CASSAGLAGGGSEQYF
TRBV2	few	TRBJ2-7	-	TGTGCCAGCAGTGATCCATTAACCTACGAGCAGTACTTC	CASSDPLTYEQYF
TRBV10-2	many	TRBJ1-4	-	TGCGCCAGCATGATCGGGGAAAAACTGTTTTTT	CASMIGEKLFF
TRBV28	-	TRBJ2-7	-	TGTGCCAGCATCTGGAGGTGTCCGGACGAGCAGTACTTC	CASIWRCPDEQYF
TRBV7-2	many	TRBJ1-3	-	TGTGCCAGCAGCTCGTTGGGCCCTGGAAACACCATATATTTT	CASSSLGPGNTIYF
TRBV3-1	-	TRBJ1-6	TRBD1	TGTGCCAGCAGCTCCGGGACAGGGAATTCACCCCTCCACTTT	CASSSGTGNSPLHF
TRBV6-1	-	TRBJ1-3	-	TGTGCCAGCAGTGAAGCGATCCAGGGGTTCCTGGGGGTAAACACCATATGTTTT	CASSEAIQGFLGVNTICF
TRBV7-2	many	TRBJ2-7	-	TGTGCCAGCAGCTTAGGGGGCCAGACTTACTACGAGCAGTACTTC	CASSLGGQTYYEQYF
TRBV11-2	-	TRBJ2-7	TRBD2	TGTGCCAGCAGCTTGGGGGGACGGCGGGGGAGCTCCTACGAGCAGTACTTC	CASSLGGRRGSSYEQYF
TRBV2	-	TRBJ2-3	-	TGTGCCAGCGATGGATCGGGGTGCCACACAGATACGCAGTATTTT	CASDGSGCHTDTQYF
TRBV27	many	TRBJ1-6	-	TGTGCCAGCAGTTTGACGGGACTGGCGAATTCACCCCTCCACTTT	CASSLTGLANSPLHF
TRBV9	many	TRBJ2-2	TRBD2	TGTGCCAGCGGGCGGTCGGGGGGGCCGGGGACCGGGGAGCTGTTTTTT	CASGRSGGPGTGELFF
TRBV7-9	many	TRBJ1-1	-	TGTGCCAGCAGCTGGAGGACGGAGGCCACTGAAGCTTTCTTT	CASSWRTEATEAFF
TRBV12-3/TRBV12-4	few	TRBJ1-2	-	TGTGCCAGCAGACCACGGGGGCGAGGGGGACACTATGGCTACACCTTC	CASRPRGRGGHYGYTF
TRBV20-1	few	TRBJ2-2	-	TGCAGTGCCAACCTCTTTGGTAGCGGTTCGAACACCGGGGAGCTGTTTTTT	CSANLFGSGSNTGELFF
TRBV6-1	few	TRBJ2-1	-	TGTGCCAGCAGTGAGCGGTTGGTAACCTACAATGAGCAGTTCTTC	CASSERLVTYNEQFF
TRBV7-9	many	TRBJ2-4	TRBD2	TGTGCCAGCAGCTTGCTAGCGGGGGGATCAGGGTACTTC	CASSLLAGGSGYF
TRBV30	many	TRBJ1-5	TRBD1	TGTGCCTGGAGTCCCCAGGGGGCCCTTCAGCCCCAGCATTTT	CAWSPQGALQPQHF
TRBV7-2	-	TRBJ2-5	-	TGTGCCAGCAGCTTAGATCGGGGGCGCCTCGTGGCCCAGTACTTC	CASSLDRGRLVAQYF
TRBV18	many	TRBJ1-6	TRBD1	TGTGCCAGCTCCAGAGGGGAGACAGGGAATAATTCACCCCTCCACTTT	CASSRGETGNNSPLHF
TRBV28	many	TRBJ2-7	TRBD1	TGTGCCGTTCTGCAAGGGGGCATCCTTCGAAACGAGCAGTACTTC	CAVLQGGILRNEQYF
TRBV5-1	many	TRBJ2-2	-	TGCGCCAGCAGCTTACCTCGGAACACCGGGGAGCTGTTTTTT	CASSLPRNTGELFF
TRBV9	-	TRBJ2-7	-	TGTGCCAGCAGCCCAGAAGCTGGGAGGATCGGCGAGCAGTACTTC	CASSPEAGRIGEQYF
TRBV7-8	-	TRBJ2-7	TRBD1	TGTGCCAGCAGCTTATTCCAGGGGGCCTACGAGCAGTACTTC	CASSLFQGAYEQYF
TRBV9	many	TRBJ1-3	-	TGTGCCAGCAGCGTATCGGGAAACACCATATATTTT	CASSVSGNTIYF
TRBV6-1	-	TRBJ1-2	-	TGCGCCAGCAGTGCCCTAAAGGGGGGCTATGGCTACACCTTC	CASSALKGGYGYTF